Below, 23 T cell receptor beta chains from the same sample are listed, as sequenced in a study of T cells after yellow fever vaccination. TCRdb used MiXCR to reprocess the 5' RACE reads, holding one entry per CDR3 protein. The sample holds about 150,000 distinct CDR3 sequences, about 6.9% seen once. This specimen was CD4+ T cells sorted from PBMCs, taken 10 days after the yellow fever booster vaccination. These receptors were taken from a man aged 30-40 years who received the YFV17D yellow fever vaccine.

The chain combines TRBV9 with TRBJ2-1, with D perhaps given as TRBD1 or TRBD2 (5 bases each). The V gene's germline CDR1 is SGDLS and CDR2 YYNGEE. Trimming cost V 1 base and J 14 bases, with 25 bases left between them. The length of the CDR3 is 16 residues. Here the CDR3 DNA reads TGTGCCAGCAGCGTAAGGCAAGGGACGGACTCCGAGCAGAAGTTCTTC. This sequence encodes CASSVRQGTDSEQKFF.

This clonotype was observed a handful of times. This chain joins TRBV20-1 and TRBJ1-2; 8 bases are shared with TRBD1. J gave up 4 bases and V 2 bases, and 6 bases lay outside the gene matches. Germline V gives CDR1 DFQATT, CDR2 SNEGSKA (reference sequence). CDR3 length: 14 amino acids. CDR3 sequence (DNA): TGCAGTGCTAGAACCGGGACAGGAGGCTATGGCTACACCTTC. Translated: CSARTGTGGYGYTF.

This clonotype was found a few times. J is TRBJ2-4 and V is TRBV19; 12 bases agree with TRBD2. The CDR3 spans 18 residues. After removal of 9 bases from V and 0 bases from J, the junction contained 12 bases not matched to a gene. Germline assignment: CDR1 LNHDA and CDR2 SQIVND (reference sequence). The CDR3 reads CASAFTLAGGIAKNIQYF. CDR3 in DNA: TGTGCCAGCGCCTTCACTCTAGCGGGAGGGATAGCCAAAAACATTCAGTACTTC.

This clonotype was observed at least ten times. The genes are TRBV7-3 and TRBJ2-1, with 8 bases fitting TRBD2. There are 16 residues in the CDR3. CDR1 and CDR2 (germline): SGHTA, FQGTGA. V was clipped by 5 bases and J by 2 bases; unmatched bases: 8. CDR3 in amino acids: CASSPGGTPAYNEQFF. The CDR3 nucleotides are TGTGCCAGCAGCCCGGGGGGGACTCCGGCCTACAATGAGCAGTTCTTC.

This clonotype was observed many times. J is TRBJ1-1 and V is TRBV29-1, with 8 bases matching TRBD1. The CDR3 covers 14 residues. V lost 5 bases and J lost 10; bases outside the gene matches: 15. Germline V CDR1 and CDR2: SQVTM, ANQGSEA. The CDR3 DNA is TGCAGCGTTAGGCCTGGGACAGGCCGCCGTGTAGCTTTCTTT. Translated, it gives CSVRPGTGRRVAFF.

This clonotype has at least ten counts. The chain carries TRBV29-1 and TRBJ2-1; 12 bases match TRBD2. The CDR3 is made up of 17 amino acids. Per germline, CDR1 SQVTM and CDR2 ANQGSEA. As DNA, the CDR3 is TGCACCGTGACCGGGACTAGCGGGCAAAGGTCCTACAATGAGCAGTTCTTC. Translated, it gives CTVTGTSGQRSYNEQFF.

CDR3 in DNA: TGCGCCAGCAGTCAATCCCCAACGGACTCCTACAATGAGCAGTTCTTC. Protein product: CASSQSPTDSYNEQFF. This rearrangement joins TRBV23-1 to TRBJ2-1; D gene unclear. TRBV23-1 counts as an open reading frame of uncertain function. This CDR3 comprises 16 residues. Trimming stripped 0 bases from V and 0 bases from J, with 9 bases between.

A note on this clonotype: A much larger clone differs by one base, so this may be a read error. The chain uses TRBV2 and TRBJ2-7; 8 bases map to TRBD2. This CDR3 has 18 amino acids. In germline, CDR1 is SNHLY, CDR2 FYNNEI. This CDR3 is CAISLVLFVSGSVYEQYF. As DNA, the CDR3 is TGTGCCATCAGTTTAGTGCTCTTCGTAAGCGGGAGTGTCTACGAGCAGTACTTC.

This clonotype was seen repeatedly, ten times or more. The chain joins TRBV9 to TRBJ2-3; D not certain. V lost 4 bases to trimming and J lost 8 bases, with 11 bases between them. The CDR3 runs 12 residues. Germline CDR1 reads SGDLS; CDR2 reads YYNGEE. For the CDR3, the DNA is TGTGCCAGCAGCCAGGATGGACCTACGCAGTATTTT. It is translated as CASSQDGPTQYF.

The sample holds many counts of this clonotype. The V and J genes are TRBV9 and TRBJ2-4; TRBD2 is a possible D gene (6 bases). The germline V gene has CDR1 SGDLS and CDR2 YYNGEE. V lost 2 bases and J 5 bases, leaving 11 bases between the germline ends. The CDR3 is 14 residues long. The CDR3 bases are TGTGCCAGCAGCGTCGGGACTGCTGAAAACATTCAGTACTTC. Its protein is CASSVGTAENIQYF.

This clonotype was counted ten times or more. J is TRBJ2-7 and V is TRBV13, with 7 bases fitting TRBD2. CDR3 length: 15 amino acids. Germline CDR1 is PRHDT and CDR2 is FYEKMQ (reference sequence). After removal of 7 bases from V and 7 bases from J, the junction contained 16 bases not matched to a gene. CDR3 protein: CASTILAEPRGEQYF. The DNA for the CDR3 is TGTGCCAGCACCATTCTAGCGGAGCCTCGTGGAGAGCAGTACTTC.

This clonotype was observed at least ten times. The rearrangement joins TRBV30 to TRBJ2-4; D is perhaps TRBD1 or TRBD2 (6 bases each). This CDR3 has 14 amino acids. Germline CDR1 reads GTSNPN; CDR2 reads SVGIG (reference sequence). V lost 0 bases, J lost 2 bases, and 8 bases lay in between. CDR3 amino acids: CAWSVGGSKNIQYF. The CDR3, as DNA: TGTGCCTGGAGTGTAGGGGGGTCCAAAAACATTCAGTACTTC.

This clonotype was counted at least ten times. The genes are TRBV10-2 and TRBJ2-7; possibly TRBD1 for D (7 bases). V lost 2 bases to trimming and J lost 4 bases, with 18 bases between them. This CDR3 contains 16 residues. In germline, CDR1 is WSHSY, CDR2 SAAADI. The CDR3 is CASSEPERGRGYEQYF. The CDR3 region has the DNA TGCGCCAGCAGTGAGCCAGAGAGGGGGCGGGGATACGAGCAGTACTTC.

The table lists this clonotype with many counts. V usage is TRBV12-3 or TRBV12-4 and J usage is TRBJ2-1; D remains ambiguous. The V end was cut by 3 bases, the J end by 6 bases, with 9 bases between. This CDR3 comprises 13 residues. The CDR3 nucleotides are TGTGCCAGCAGTTTGCGCCTCGGCAATGAGCAGTTCTTC. Protein product: CASSLRLGNEQFF.

In this sample, this clonotype turned up many times. The rearrangement links TRBV12-3 or TRBV12-4 to TRBJ2-1; the match to TRBD2 covers 9 bases. V lost 6 bases, J lost 11 bases, and 8 bases stayed unmatched. This CDR3 is built from 13 residues. CDR3 DNA: TGTGCCAGCAGCCCCGGCGGGACTAGCAAGCAGTTCTTC. Translation gives CASSPGGTSKQFF.

This clonotype has a handful of counts. The CDR3 coding sequence is TGTGCCAGTAGCATCCGGGACGGAGTTGATAGCAATCAGCCCCAGCATTTT. Protein: CASSIRDGVDSNQPQHF. The chain is built from TRBV19 and TRBJ1-5, with a weak D call TRBD1 (5 bases). Deletions cut 6 bases from V and 0 bases from J, with 18 bases between. The length of the CDR3 is 17 residues. Germline V CDR1 and CDR2: LNHDA, SQIVND (reference sequence).

This clonotype was counted at least ten times. The CDR3 spells CASGLPGETQYF. DNA for the CDR3: TGTGCTAGTGGTCTTCCCGGAGAGACCCAGTACTTC. The genes are TRBV12-5 and TRBJ2-5, with unresolved D. The CDR3 has 12 residues. Trimming cost V 5 bases and J 4 bases, with 8 bases left between them. Germline V lookup: CDR1 LGHNT, CDR2 FRNRAP.

The V and J genes are TRBV11-3 and TRBJ2-3; 7 positions agree with TRBD2. The germline V gene has CDR1 SGHNT and CDR2 YENEEA. With 0 bases clipped from V and 4 bases from J, the junction kept 4 bases outside the gene matches. The length of the CDR3 is 15 residues. CDR3 nucleotides: TGTGCCAGCAGCTTAGACCTGGCGGGGGCAGATACGCAGTATTTT. Residues: CASSLDLAGADTQYF.

This clonotype was counted ten times or more. This rearrangement joins TRBV5-1 to TRBJ2-3; 9 bases align to TRBD2. Per germline, CDR1 SGHRS and CDR2 YFSETQ. This CDR3 region has 15 residues. The junction had 7 bases not matched to a gene; V was cut back by 4 bases and J by 4 bases. The CDR3 sequence is CASSRERGEADTQYF. CDR3 in DNA: TGCGCCAGCAGCCGGGAGCGGGGGGAAGCAGATACGCAGTATTTT.

This clonotype has a count of ten or more. This chain connects TRBV20-1 to TRBJ2-4; 11 bases match TRBD2. The CDR3 has 17 amino acids. The V gene end was trimmed by 7 bases and the J gene end by 1 base; junction bases not matched to a gene: 12. The V gene's germline CDR1 is DFQATT and CDR2 SNEGSKA (reference sequence). In DNA form, the CDR3 reads TGCAGTGTTTCCGATAGCGGGAGGGCCGCGGCCAAAAACATTCAGTACTTC. Its protein is CSVSDSGRAAAKNIQYF.

The rearrangement uses TRBV7-2 and TRBJ2-7; D is unclear. CDR1 is SGHTA and CDR2 is FQGNSA in the germline V gene. Trimming stripped 5 bases from V and 6 bases from J, with 14 bases between. The CDR3 covers 13 residues. The CDR3 reads CASSEPGWAEQYF. CDR3 in DNA: TGTGCCAGCAGCGAACCCGGGTGGGCCGAGCAGTACTTC.

This clonotype was seen repeatedly, ten times or more. CDR3 sequence: CVWEGPKNIQYF. CDR3 nucleotides: TGCGTATGGGAAGGGCCCAAAAACATTCAGTACTTC. This chain uses TRBV20-1 with TRBJ2-4; no clear D gene. The CDR3 length is 12 residues. Germline loops: CDR1 DFQATT, CDR2 SNEGSKA (reference sequence).

This clonotype was counted many times. This chain connects TRBV6-5 to TRBJ1-1, with D unclear. V dropped 6 bases and J dropped 3 bases, with 5 bases sitting between them. CDR1 is MNHEY, CDR2 SVGAGI, per germline. The CDR3 contains 11 residues. The CDR3 DNA sequence: TGTGCCAGCAGCGCGTACACTGAAGCTTTCTTT. Amino acids: CASSAYTEAFF.